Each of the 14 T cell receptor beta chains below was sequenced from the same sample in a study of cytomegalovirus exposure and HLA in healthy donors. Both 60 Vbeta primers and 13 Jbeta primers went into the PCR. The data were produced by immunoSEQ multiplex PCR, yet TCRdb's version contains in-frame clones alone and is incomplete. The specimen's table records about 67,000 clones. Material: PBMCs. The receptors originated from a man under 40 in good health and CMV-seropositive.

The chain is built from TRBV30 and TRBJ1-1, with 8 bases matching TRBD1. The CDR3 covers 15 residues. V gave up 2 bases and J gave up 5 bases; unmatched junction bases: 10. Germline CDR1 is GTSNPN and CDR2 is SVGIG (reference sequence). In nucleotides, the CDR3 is TGTGCCTGGAGTTCTCGACAGGGGAGTGGGACTGAAGCTTTCTTT. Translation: CAWSSRQGSGTEAFF.

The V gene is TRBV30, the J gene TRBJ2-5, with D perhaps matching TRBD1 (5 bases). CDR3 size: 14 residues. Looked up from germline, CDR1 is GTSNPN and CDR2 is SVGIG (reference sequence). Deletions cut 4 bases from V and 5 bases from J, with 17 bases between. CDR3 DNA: TGTGCCTGGAATACAGGTTCTAAGGATGAGACCCAGTACTTC. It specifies CAWNTGSKDETQYF.

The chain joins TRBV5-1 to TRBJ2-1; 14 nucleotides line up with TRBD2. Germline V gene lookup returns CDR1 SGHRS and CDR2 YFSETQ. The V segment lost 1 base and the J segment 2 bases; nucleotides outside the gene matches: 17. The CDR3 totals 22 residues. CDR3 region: CASSLFPRDPGTSGSTYNEQFF. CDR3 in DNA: TGCGCCAGCAGCTTGTTTCCCCGGGACCCAGGGACTAGCGGGAGTACCTACAATGAGCAGTTCTTC.

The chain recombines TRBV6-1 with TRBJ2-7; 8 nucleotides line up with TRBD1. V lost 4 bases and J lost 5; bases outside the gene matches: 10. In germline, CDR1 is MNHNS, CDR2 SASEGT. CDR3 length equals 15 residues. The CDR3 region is CASSGSTGVGNEQYF. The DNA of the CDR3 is TGTGCCAGCAGTGGTTCGACAGGGGTGGGGAACGAGCAGTACTTC.

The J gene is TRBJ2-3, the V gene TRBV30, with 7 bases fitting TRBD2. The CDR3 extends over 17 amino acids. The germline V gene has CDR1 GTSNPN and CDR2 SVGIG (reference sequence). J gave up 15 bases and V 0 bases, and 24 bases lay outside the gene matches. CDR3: CAWSVNPRRERWWGRYF. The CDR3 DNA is TGTGCCTGGAGTGTAAATCCGCGGCGGGAGAGGTGGTGGGGTCGTTATTTT. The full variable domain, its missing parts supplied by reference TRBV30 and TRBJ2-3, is SQTIHQWPATLVQPVGSPLSLECTVEGTSNPNLYWYRQAAGRGLQLLFYSVGIGQISSEVPQNLSASRPQDRQFILSSKKLLLSDSGFYLCAWSVNPRRERWWGRYFGPGTRLTVL.

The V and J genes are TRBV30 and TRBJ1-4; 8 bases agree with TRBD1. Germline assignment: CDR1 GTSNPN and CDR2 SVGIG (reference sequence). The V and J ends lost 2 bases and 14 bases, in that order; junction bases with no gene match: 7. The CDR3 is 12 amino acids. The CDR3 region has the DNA TGTGCCTGGAGTATGGACAGGGAAAGGCTGTTTTTT. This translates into CAWSMDRERLFF.

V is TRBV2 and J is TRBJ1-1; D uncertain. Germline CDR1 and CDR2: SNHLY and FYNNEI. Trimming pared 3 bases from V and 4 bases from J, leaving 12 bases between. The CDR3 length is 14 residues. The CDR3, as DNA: TGTGCCAGCAGTGAGCGGAGGTCGGGCACTGAAGCTTTCTTT. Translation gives CASSERRSGTEAFF.

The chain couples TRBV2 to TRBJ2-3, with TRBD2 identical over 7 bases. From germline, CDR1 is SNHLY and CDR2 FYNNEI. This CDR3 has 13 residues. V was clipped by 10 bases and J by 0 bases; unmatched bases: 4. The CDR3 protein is CATSGTSTDTQYF. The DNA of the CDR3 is TGTGCCACTAGCGGCACTAGCACAGATACGCAGTATTTT.

CDR3 loop: CASSDGLADGELFF. The CDR3 DNA follows: TGTGCCAGCAGCGACGGACTAGCGGACGGGGAGCTGTTTTTT. The chain carries TRBV9 and TRBJ2-2, with 10 bases fitting TRBD2. This CDR3 comprises 14 residues. The germline V gene has CDR1 SGDLS and CDR2 YYNGEE. After removal of 3 bases from V and 7 bases from J, the junction contained 3 bases not matched to a gene.

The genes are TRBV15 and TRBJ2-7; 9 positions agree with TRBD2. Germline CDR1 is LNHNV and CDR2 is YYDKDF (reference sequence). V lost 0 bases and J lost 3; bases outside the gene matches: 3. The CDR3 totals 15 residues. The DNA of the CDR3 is TGTGCCACCAGCAGAGAGACTAGCGGAAACTACGAGCAGTACTTC. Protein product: CATSRETSGNYEQYF.

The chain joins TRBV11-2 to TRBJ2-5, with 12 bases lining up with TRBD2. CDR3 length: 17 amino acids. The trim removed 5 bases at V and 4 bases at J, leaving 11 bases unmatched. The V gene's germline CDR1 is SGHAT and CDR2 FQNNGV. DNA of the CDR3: TGTGCCAGCAGCCCGACGACTAGCGGGGGATGGGGAGAGACCCAGTACTTC. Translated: CASSPTTSGGWGETQYF.

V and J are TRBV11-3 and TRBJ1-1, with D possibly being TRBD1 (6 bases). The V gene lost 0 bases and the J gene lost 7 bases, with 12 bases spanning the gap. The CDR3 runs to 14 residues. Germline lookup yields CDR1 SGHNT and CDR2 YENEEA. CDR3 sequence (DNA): TGTGCCAGCAGCTTAGAGTCCAGGGGCCTTGAAGCTTTCTTT. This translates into CASSLESRGLEAFF.

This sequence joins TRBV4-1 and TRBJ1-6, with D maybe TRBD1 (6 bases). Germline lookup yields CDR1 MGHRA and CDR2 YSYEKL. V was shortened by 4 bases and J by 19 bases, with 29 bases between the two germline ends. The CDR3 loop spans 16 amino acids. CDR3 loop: CASSRTPGAYNSHLHF. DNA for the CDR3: TGCGCCAGCAGCCGGACCCCAGGGGCCTATAATTCACACCTACACTTT.

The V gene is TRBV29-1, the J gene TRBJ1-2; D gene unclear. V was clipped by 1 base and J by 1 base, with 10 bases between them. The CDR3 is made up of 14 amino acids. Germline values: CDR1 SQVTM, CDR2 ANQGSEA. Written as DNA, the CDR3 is TGCAGCGTTGAAGGACGGGATGATAACTATGGCTACACCTTC. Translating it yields CSVEGRDDNYGYTF.